This paragraph covers one TCR beta chain sequence. Antigen specificity is unknown. This table comes from immunoSEQ multiplex PCR, and its TCRdb copy is limited to in-frame clones, with some not included. The top ten hold approximately 1.9% of the sample, which has about 160,000 clones, 90% to 95% seen once. Germline V CDR1 and CDR2: SEHNR, FQNEAQ (reference sequence). J lost 2 bases, V lost 5 bases, and 5 bases had no gene match. The CDR3 has 16 amino acids. These data are taken from a study of T cell responses to AZD1222 COVID-19 vaccine. Overall study: Second-dose groups at about 4 or about 12 weeks were pooled. Points from the study as a whole: Possibly, clonal diversity was underestimated; donors were largely white British and included more females.

The rearrangement uses TRBV7-9 and TRBJ2-5; 13 bases align to TRBD2. The sequence derives from an adult in good health. The sample was peripheral blood, taken on day 0 of AZD1222 vaccination. The CDR3 DNA reads as TGTGCCAGCAGCACCGGACTAGCGGGGGATCAAGAGACCCAGTACTTC. This translates into CASSTGLAGDQETQYF.